Shown below are 8 T cell receptor beta chains from a single sample sequenced in a study of blood T cells in healthy people across ages. A J-beta primer mix and a sample-barcoded 5' primer were used in a second PCR of roughly 7 to 12 cycles. One entry per CDR3 protein results from TCRdb running MiXCR on the 5' RACE reads. The table shows approximately 690,000 distinct CDR3 sequences, with approximately 59% occurring only once. Source material: blood. These receptor sequences come from a man in his 60s in good health.

The chain joins TRBV10-3 to TRBJ2-1; the D gene is possibly TRBD2 (7 bases). Trimming shortened V by 10 bases and J by 8 bases, and 15 bases separated the two germline ends. This CDR3 contains 12 residues. CDR1 and CDR2 (germline): ENHRY, SYGVKD. As DNA, the CDR3 is TGTGCCACGGGGGAGGGGGGCGATGAGCAGTTCTTC. Its protein is CATGEGGDEQFF.

The CDR3 DNA follows: TGTGCCAGCAGCAAAAGGTTGACAGAGCAGTTCTTC. Protein product: CASSKRLTEQFF. The chain combines TRBV21-1 with TRBJ2-1. TRBV21-1 has pseudogene status. This CDR3 spans 12 amino acids.

V is TRBV5-1 and J is TRBJ1-2, with TRBD1 as a possible D gene (5 bases). Trimming removed 6 bases at V and 0 bases at J, with 12 bases between. The germline CDR1 and CDR2 sequences are SGHRS and YFSETQ. The CDR3 length is 14 residues. CDR3 in amino acids: CASTPGTTNYGYTF. The CDR3 DNA reads TGCGCCAGCACTCCCGGGACGACTAACTATGGCTACACCTTC. The full variable domain, rest sourced from reference TRBV5-1 and TRBJ1-2, is KAGVTQTPRYLIKTRGQQVTLSCSPISGHRSVSWYQQTPGQGLQFLFEYFSETQRNKGNFPGRFSGRQFSNSRSEMNVSTLELGDSALYLCASTPGTTNYGYTFGSGTRLTVV.

This chain links TRBV6-5 with TRBJ2-3; 11 bases align to TRBD2. CDR3 length: 17 amino acids. The germline CDR1 and CDR2 sequences are MNHEY and SVGAGI. V lost 2 bases to trimming and J lost 7 bases; unmatched junction nucleotides: 11. CDR3 residues: CASSYAGTSGSTYTQYF. The CDR3 nucleotides read TGTGCCAGCAGTTACGCCGGGACTAGCGGTAGCACTTATACGCAGTATTTT.

The rearrangement links TRBV6-5 to TRBJ2-1, with TRBD2 matching over 12 bases. The CDR3 is 15 residues long. V trimming: 5 bases; J trimming: 8 bases; junction bases outside the gene matches: 7. Germline lookup yields CDR1 MNHEY and CDR2 SVGAGI. DNA for the CDR3: TGTGCCAGCAGTACACCTAGCGGGGGGGCCTATGAGCAGTTCTTC. Translated: CASSTPSGGAYEQFF.

The chain carries TRBV12-3 or TRBV12-4 and TRBJ1-3; D unresolved. The CDR3 length is 14 residues. V shed 6 bases and J shed 3 bases, with 12 bases lying between them. As DNA, the CDR3 is TGTGCCAGCAGACCCCAGCAAATTGGAAACACCATATATTTT. Its translation is CASRPQQIGNTIYF.

The chain has TRBV20-1 and TRBJ2-1; 12 positions agree with TRBD2. Germline loops: CDR1 DFQATT, CDR2 SNEGSKA (reference sequence). This CDR3 has 14 amino acids. V dropped 5 bases and J dropped 8; count of bases not matched to a gene: 7. In nucleotides, the CDR3 is TGCAGTGCTTTGACTAGCGGGGGCCCCGATGAGCAGTTCTTC. Translated, it gives CSALTSGGPDEQFF.

This clonotype showed up just a few times. The V and J genes are TRBV3-1 and TRBJ2-7; the D is unclear. The CDR3 has 13 residues. Deletions cut 1 base from V and 4 bases from J, with 8 bases between. CDR1 LGHDT and CDR2 YNNKEL come from the germline V gene (reference sequence). Here the CDR3 reads CASSQAAGYEQYF. The CDR3 DNA follows: TGTGCCAGCAGCCAAGCTGCTGGGTACGAGCAGTACTTC.